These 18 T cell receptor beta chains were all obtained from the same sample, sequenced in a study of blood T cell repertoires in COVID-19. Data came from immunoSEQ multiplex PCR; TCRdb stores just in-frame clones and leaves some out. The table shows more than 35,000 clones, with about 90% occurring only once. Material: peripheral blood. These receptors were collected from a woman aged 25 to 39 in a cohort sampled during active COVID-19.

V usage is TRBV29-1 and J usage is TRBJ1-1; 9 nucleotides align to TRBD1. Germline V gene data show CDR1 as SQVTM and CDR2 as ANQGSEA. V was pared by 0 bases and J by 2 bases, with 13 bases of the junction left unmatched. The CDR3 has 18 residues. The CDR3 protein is CSVEDLEEDRGINTEAFF. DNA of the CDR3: TGCAGCGTTGAAGATCTTGAAGAGGACAGGGGCATCAACACTGAAGCTTTCTTT.

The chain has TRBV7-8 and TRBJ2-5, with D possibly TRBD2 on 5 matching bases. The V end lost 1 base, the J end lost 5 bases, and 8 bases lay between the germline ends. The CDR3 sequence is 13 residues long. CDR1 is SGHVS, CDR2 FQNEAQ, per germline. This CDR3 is CASSLGTFETQYF. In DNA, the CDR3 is TGTGCCAGCAGCTTAGGGACTTTCGAGACCCAGTACTTC.

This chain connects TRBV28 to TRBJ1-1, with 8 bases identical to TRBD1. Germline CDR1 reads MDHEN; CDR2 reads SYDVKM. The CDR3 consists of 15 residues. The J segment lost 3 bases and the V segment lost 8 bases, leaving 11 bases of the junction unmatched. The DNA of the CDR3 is TGTGCCAGCCGAAAAATGCAGGGGGCTCACACTGAAGCTTTCTTT. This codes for CASRKMQGAHTEAFF.

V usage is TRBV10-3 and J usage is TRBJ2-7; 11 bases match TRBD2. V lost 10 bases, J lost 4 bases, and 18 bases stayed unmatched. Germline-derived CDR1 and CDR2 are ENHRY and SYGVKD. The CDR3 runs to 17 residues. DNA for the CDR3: TGTGCCACCTCCGATAGCGGGAGGGCCAGGTGGATATACGAGCAGTACTTC. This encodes CATSDSGRARWIYEQYF.

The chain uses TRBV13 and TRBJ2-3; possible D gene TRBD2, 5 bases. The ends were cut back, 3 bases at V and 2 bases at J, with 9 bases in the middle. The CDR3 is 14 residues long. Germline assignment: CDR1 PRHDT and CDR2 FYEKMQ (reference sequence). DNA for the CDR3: TGTGCCAGCAGCTTCGGGAAGCTCACAGATACGCAGTATTTT. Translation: CASSFGKLTDTQYF.

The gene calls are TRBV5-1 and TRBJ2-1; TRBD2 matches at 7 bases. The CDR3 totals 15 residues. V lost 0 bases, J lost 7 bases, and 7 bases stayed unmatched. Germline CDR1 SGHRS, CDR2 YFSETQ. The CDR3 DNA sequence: TGCGCCAGCAGCTTGGCCGCTAGCGGTGGGAATGAGCAGTTCTTC. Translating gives CASSLAASGGNEQFF. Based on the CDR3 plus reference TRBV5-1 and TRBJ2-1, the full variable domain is KAGVTQTPRYLIKTRGQQVTLSCSPISGHRSVSWYQQTPGQGLQFLFEYFSETQRNKGNFPGRFSGRQFSNSRSEMNVSTLELGDSALYLCASSLAASGGNEQFFGPGTRLTVL.

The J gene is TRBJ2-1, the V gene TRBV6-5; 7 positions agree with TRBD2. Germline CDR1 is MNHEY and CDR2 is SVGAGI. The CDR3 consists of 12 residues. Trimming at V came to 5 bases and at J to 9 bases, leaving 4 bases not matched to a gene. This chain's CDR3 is CASSQIAGEQFF. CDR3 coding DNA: TGTGCCAGCAGTCAAATAGCGGGTGAGCAGTTCTTC.

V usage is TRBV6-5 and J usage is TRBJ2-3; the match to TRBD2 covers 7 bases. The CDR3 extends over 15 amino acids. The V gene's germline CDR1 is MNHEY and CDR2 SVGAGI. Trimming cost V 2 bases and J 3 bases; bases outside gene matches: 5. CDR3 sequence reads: CASSYRAGETDTQYF. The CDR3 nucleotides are TGTGCCAGCAGTTACCGGGCGGGAGAGACAGATACGCAGTATTTT.

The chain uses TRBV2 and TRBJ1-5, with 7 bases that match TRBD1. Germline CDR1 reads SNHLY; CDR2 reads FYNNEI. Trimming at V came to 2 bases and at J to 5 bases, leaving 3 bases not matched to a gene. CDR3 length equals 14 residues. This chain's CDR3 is CASSENRGDQPQHF. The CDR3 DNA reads TGTGCCAGCAGTGAAAACAGGGGCGATCAGCCCCAGCATTTT.

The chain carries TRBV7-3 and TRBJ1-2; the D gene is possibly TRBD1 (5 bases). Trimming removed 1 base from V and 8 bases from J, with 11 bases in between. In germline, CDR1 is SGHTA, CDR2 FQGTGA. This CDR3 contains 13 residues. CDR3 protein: CASSLNRMRGYTF. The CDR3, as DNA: TGTGCCAGCAGCTTAAACAGGATGCGGGGCTACACCTTC. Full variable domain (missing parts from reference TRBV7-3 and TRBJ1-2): GAGVSQTPSNKVTEKGKYVELRCDPISGHTALYWYRQSLGQGPEFLIYFQGTGAADDSGLPNDRFFAVRPEGSVSTLKIQRTERGDSAVYLCASSLNRMRGYTFGSGTRLTVV.

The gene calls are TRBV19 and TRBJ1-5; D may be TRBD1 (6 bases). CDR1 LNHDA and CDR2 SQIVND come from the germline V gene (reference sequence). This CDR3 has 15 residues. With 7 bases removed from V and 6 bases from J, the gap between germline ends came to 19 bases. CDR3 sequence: CASTVNGGAGQPQHF. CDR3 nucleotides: TGTGCCAGTACCGTTAATGGGGGCGCGGGTCAGCCCCAGCATTTT.

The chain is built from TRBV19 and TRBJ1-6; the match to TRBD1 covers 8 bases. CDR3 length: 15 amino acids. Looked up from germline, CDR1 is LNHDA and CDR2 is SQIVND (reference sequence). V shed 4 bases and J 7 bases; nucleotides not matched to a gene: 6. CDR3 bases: TGTGCCAGTAGTAACGACAGGGGAGGCAATTCACCCCTCCACTTT. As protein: CASSNDRGGNSPLHF.

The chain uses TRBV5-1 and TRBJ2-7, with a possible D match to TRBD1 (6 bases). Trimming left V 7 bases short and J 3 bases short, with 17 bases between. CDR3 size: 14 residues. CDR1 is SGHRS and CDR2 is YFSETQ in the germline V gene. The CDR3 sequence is CASSPRDTGYEQYF. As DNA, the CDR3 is TGCGCCAGCTCTCCCCGGGACACAGGCTACGAGCAGTACTTC.

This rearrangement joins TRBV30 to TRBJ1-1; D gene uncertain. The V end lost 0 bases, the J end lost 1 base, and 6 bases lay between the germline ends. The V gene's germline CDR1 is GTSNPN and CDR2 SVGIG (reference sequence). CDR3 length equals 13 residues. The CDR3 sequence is CAWSVGANTEAFF. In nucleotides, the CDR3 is TGTGCCTGGAGTGTAGGAGCGAACACTGAAGCTTTCTTT.

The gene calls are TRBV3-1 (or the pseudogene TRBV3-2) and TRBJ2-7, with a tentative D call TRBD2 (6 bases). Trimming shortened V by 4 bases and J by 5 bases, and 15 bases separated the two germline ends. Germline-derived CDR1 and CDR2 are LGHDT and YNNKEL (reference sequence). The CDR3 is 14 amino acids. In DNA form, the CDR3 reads TGTGCCAGCAGCCGGGGGGTCGGGAGAGACGAGCAGTACTTC. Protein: CASSRGVGRDEQYF.

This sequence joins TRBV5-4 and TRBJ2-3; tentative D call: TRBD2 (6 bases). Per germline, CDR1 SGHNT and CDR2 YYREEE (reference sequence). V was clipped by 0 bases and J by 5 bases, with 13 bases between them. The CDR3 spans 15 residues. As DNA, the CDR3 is TGTGCCAGCAGCTTGGCCTCGGAGGGGAGAGATACGCAGTATTTT. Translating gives CASSLASEGRDTQYF.

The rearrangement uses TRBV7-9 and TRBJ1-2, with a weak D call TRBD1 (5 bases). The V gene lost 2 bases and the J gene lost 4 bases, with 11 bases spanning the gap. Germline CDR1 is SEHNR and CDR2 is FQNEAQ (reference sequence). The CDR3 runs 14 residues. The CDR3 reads CASSLSGLFYGYTF. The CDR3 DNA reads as TGTGCCAGCAGCTTATCGGGACTGTTCTATGGCTACACCTTC.

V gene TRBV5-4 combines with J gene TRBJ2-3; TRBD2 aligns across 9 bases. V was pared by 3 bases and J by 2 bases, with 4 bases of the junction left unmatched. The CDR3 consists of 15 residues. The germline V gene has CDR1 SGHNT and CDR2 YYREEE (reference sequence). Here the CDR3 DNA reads TGTGCCAGCAGCTCACGACTAGCGGACACAGATACGCAGTATTTT. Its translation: CASSSRLADTDTQYF.